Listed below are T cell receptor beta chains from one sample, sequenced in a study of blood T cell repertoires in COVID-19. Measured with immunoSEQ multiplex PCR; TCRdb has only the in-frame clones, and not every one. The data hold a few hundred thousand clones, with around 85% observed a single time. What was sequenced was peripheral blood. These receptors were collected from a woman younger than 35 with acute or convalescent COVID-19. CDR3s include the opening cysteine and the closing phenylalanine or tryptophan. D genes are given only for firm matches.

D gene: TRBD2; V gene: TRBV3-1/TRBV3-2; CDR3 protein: CASSQGAGEKETQYF
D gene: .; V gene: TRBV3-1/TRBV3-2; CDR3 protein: CASSQGHRLAKQFF
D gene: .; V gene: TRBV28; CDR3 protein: CASSSPGDNSPLHF
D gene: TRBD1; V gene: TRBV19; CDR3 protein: CASSIRGQGARVNTEAFF
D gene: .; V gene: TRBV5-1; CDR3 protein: CASSLEGRGDTEAFF
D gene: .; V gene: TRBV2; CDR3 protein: CASSDPGLDEKLFF
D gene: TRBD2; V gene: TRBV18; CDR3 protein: CASSPNRLAGSGDEQFF
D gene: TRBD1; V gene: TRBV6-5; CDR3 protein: CASRQRQGTYGYTF
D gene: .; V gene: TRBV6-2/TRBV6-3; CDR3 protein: CASSYSQGKQYF
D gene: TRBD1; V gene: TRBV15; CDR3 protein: CATSSPPTGTGEYSNQPQHF
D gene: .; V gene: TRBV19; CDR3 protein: CASSIKGQGNQPQHF
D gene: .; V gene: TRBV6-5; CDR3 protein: CASSSTGTGEQFF
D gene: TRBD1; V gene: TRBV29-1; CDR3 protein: CRLGGRNYGYTF
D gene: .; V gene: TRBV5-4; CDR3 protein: CASSLRLTPGYGYTF
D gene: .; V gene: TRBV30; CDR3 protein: CAWSFQGDQPQHF
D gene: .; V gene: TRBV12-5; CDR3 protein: CASGLIFYEQFF
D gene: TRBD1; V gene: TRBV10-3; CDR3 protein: CATTRQGAPETQYF
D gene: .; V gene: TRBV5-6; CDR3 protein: CASSLALGRTGELFF
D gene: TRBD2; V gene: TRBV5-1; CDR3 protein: CASSLRTSGETQYF
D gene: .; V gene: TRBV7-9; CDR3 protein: CASSLFIHEQFF
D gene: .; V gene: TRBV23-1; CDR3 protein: CASSPNGLNGGYTF
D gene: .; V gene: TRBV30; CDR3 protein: CAWRPRDSPFNEQFF
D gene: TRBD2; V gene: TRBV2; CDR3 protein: CASRRLAGVSYEQYF
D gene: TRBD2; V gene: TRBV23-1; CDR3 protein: CASSQFRTSVNRSYNEQFF
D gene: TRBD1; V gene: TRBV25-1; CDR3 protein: CASSGSGTAYNEQFF
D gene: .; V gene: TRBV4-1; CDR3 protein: CASSQEVPDGYTF
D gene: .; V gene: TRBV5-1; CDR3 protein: CASSFMSGASYEQYF
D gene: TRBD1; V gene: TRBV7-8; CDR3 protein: CASSLSGTGLGANSPLHF
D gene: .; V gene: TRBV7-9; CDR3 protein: CASSLFETVRGYTF
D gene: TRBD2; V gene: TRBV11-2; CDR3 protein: CASSLGTSGEGEQYF
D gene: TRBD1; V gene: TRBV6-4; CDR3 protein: CASSPSDRGADEQFF
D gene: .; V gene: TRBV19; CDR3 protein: CASSGLGGALHF
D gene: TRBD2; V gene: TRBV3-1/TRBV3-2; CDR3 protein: CASSQVRTSNEQFF
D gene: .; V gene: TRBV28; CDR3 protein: CASRGGALLSAFF
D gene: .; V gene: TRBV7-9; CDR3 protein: CASSLDGGIYEQYF
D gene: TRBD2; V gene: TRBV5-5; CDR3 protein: CASSPGLAGTNSYEQYF
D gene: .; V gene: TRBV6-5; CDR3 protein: CASSYRVPGDEAFF
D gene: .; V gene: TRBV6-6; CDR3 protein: CASSYSIYRGYGYTF
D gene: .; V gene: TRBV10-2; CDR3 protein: CASSESAAGEYTIYF
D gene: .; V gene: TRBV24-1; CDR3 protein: CATSDFDSGEQYF
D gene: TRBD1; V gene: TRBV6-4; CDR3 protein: CASSDTAGGVDTQYF
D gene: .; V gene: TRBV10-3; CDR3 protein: CAISERSASNQPQHF
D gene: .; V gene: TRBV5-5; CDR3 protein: CASSMTGNSYNEQFF
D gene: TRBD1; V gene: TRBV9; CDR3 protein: CASNTQGAILDTQYF
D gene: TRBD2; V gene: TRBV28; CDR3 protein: CASSPSGISYNEQFF
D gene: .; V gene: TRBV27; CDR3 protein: CASSRLTATVMNTEAFF
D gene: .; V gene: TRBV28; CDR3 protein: CASSFGDMATLNTEAFF
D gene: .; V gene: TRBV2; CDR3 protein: CASSGYGTGELFF
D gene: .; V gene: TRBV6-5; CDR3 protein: CASTQTAFNEKLFF
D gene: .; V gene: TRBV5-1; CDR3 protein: CASSSSWGPSSGELFF
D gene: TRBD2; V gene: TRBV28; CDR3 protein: CASEGSGRPPDTQYF
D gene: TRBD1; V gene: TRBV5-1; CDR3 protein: CASSLTGTGEDYGYTF